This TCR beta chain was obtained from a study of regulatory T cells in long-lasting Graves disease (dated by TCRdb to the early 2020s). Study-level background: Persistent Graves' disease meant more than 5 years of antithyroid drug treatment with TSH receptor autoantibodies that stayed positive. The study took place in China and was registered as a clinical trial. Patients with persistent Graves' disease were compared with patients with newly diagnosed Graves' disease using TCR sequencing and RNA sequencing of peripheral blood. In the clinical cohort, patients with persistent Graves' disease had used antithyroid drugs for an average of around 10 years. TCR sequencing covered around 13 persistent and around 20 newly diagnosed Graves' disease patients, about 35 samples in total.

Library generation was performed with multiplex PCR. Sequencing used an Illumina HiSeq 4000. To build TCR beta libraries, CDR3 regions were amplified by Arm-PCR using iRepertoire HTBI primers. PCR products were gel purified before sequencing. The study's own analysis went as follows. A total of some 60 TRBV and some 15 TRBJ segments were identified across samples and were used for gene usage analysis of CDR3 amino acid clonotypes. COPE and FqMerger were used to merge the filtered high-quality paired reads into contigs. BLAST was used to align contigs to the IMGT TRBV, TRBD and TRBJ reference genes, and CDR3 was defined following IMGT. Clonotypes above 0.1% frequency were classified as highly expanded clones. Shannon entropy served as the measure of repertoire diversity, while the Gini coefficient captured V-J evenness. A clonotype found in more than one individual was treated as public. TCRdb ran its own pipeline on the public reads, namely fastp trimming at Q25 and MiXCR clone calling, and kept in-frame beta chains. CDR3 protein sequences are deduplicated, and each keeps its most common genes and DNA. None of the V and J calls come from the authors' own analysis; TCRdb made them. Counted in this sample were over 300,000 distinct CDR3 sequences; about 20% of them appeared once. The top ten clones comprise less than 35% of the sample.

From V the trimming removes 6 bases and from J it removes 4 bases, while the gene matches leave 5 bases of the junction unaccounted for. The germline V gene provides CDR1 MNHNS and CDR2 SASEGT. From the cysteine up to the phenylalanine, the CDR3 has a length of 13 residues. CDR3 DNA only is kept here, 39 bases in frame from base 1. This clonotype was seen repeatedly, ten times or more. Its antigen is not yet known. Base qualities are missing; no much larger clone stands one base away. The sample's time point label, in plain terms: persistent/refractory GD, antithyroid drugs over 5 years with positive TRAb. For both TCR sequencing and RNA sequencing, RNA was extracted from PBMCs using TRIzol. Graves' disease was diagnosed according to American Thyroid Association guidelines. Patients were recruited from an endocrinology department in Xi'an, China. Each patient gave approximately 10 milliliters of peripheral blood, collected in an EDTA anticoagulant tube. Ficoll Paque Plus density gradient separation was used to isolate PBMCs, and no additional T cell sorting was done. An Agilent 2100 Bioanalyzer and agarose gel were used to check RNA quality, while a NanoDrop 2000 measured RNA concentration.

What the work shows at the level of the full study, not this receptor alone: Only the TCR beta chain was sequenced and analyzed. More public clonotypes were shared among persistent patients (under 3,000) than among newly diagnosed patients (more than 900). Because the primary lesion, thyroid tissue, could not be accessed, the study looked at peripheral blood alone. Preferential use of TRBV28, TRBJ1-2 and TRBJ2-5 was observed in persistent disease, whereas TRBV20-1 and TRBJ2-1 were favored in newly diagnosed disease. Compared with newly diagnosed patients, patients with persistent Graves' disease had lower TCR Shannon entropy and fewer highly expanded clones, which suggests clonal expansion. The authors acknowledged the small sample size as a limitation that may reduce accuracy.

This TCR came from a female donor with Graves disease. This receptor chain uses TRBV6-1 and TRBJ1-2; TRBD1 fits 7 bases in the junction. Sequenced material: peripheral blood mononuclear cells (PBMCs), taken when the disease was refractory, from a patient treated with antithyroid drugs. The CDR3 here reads CASRESGGYGYTF. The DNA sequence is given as TGTGCCAGCAGGGAATCAGGGGGCTATGGCTACACCTTC.